These T cell receptor beta chains were read from a single sample in a study of OX40 agonist ivuxolimab in advanced cancers. Clones were read by immunoSEQ multiplex PCR, and TCRdb kept only the in-frame ones, dropping some. Of over 35,000 clones in the sample, 75% to 90% are singletons; the top ten hold 4% to 5%. The specimen comprised CD4+ or CD8+ T cells sorted from blood, sampled in a trial of the OX40 agonist ivuxolimab. The receptors were gathered from an adult with an advanced solid tumor such as melanoma, head and neck, liver or kidney cancer. The CDR3 runs from the conserved cysteine through the conserved F or W. D genes are given only for firm matches. Size is omitted from some rows. Given values are once, few, many or a class for expanded clones.

DNA: TGCGCCAGCAGCAGATTAGGCGGGGGGAGCACAGATACGCAGTATTTT; CDR3: CASSRLGGGSTDTQYF; size: NA; J: TRBJ2-3; V: TRBV5-1; D: TRBD2
DNA: TGTGCCAGCAGCAAAGGATGCTCCCGGACCGAATCCAAAAACATTCAGTACTTC; CDR3: CASSKGCSRTESKNIQYF; size: NA; J: TRBJ2-4; V: TRBV21-1; D: NA
DNA: TGCGCCAGCAGCCAGGGACTAGCGGGAGGGGACGAGCAGTTCTTC; CDR3: CASSQGLAGGDEQFF; size: NA; J: TRBJ2-1; V: TRBV4-3; D: TRBD2
DNA: TGTGCCAGCAGCACGGGACAGCTCTATGGCTACACCTTC; CDR3: CASSTGQLYGYTF; size: NA; J: TRBJ1-2; V: TRBV5-6; D: TRBD1
DNA: TGCGCCAGCAGTCAATCTTACCCGGGACAGGGGATTGGTGCTTTCTTT; CDR3: CASSQSYPGQGIGAFF; size: NA; J: TRBJ1-1; V: TRBV23-1; D: TRBD1
DNA: TGTGCCGGGCCTCTGACAGAACCGGCGACCCAGTACTTC; CDR3: CAGPLTEPATQYF; size: NA; J: TRBJ2-5; V: TRBV6-1; D: NA
DNA: TGTGCCAGCAGCCGGGGGGGCCTGAACACCGGGGAGCTGTTTTTT; CDR3: CASSRGGLNTGELFF; size: NA; J: TRBJ2-2; V: TRBV7-2; D: TRBD2
DNA: TGTGCCAGCAGCTCAGCGGGACAGGGGGGGTCACCCCTCCACTTT; CDR3: CASSSAGQGGSPLHF; size: NA; J: TRBJ1-6; V: TRBV11-2; D: TRBD1
DNA: TGTGCCAGCAGCTTTAGACAACCTAGCACAGATACGCAGTATTTT; CDR3: CASSFRQPSTDTQYF; size: once; J: TRBJ2-3; V: TRBV5-4; D: NA
DNA: TGTGCCACCTCTAGCGGGGGGGCCGACGGCTCCTACGAGCAGTACTTC; CDR3: CATSSGGADGSYEQYF; size: NA; J: TRBJ2-7; V: TRBV19; D: TRBD2
DNA: TGTGCCAGCAGGACCAACTCGAACACTGAAGCTTTCTTT; CDR3: CASRTNSNTEAFF; size: NA; J: TRBJ1-1; V: TRBV5-5; D: NA
DNA: TGTGCCAGTAGTTGGACTAGCGGGGGGGCCGGGGATACGCAGTATTTT; CDR3: CASSWTSGGAGDTQYF; size: NA; J: TRBJ2-3; V: TRBV19; D: TRBD2
DNA: TGCGCCAGCAGCTTGGGTAATCGGAAGACTAATGAAAAACTGTTTTTT; CDR3: CASSLGNRKTNEKLFF; size: NA; J: TRBJ1-4; V: TRBV5-1; D: NA
DNA: TGTGCCAGCAGCTTAGATCTAGCGGGGGTCACAGATACGCAGTATTTT; CDR3: CASSLDLAGVTDTQYF; size: few; J: TRBJ2-3; V: TRBV11-2; D: TRBD2
DNA: TGCGCCAGCAGCCAACCACCTAGCGGGGGGCCAAACCCCTACAATGAGCAGTTCTTC; CDR3: CASSQPPSGGPNPYNEQFF; size: NA; J: TRBJ2-1; V: TRBV4-3; D: TRBD2
DNA: TGTGCCAGCAGCTTAGGTGGACGGGACGAGCAGTACTTC; CDR3: CASSLGGRDEQYF; size: NA; J: TRBJ2-7; V: TRBV7-6; D: NA
DNA: TGCGCCAGCAGTGGGGACAGGGCAAGCGGCTACACCTTC; CDR3: CASSGDRASGYTF; size: NA; J: TRBJ1-2; V: TRBV10-1; D: TRBD1
DNA: TGTGCCAGCGGAGGGGAGGACAGAGAGCAGTTCTTC; CDR3: CASGGEDREQFF; size: NA; J: TRBJ2-1; V: TRBV9; D: NA
DNA: TGCGCCAGCAGCCAAGAGGTGTCGAATGGCTACACCTTC; CDR3: CASSQEVSNGYTF; size: NA; J: TRBJ1-2; V: TRBV4-3; D: NA
DNA: TGTGCCCCCTTTAGCATCACCGGGGAGCTGTTTTTT; CDR3: CAPFSITGELFF; size: NA; J: TRBJ2-2; V: TRBV10-3; D: NA
DNA: TGTGCCAGCAGCCCTAGCGGGAGGGCCACAGATACGCAGTATTTT; CDR3: CASSPSGRATDTQYF; size: NA; J: TRBJ2-3; V: TRBV7-9; D: TRBD2
DNA: TGTGCCAGCAGAGACCCCAGGGGGTCGTATGGCTACACCTTC; CDR3: CASRDPRGSYGYTF; size: NA; J: TRBJ1-2; V: TRBV6-6; D: TRBD1
DNA: TGTGCCAGCTCACCAGACAGGGTGGGGACAGATACGCAGTATTTT; CDR3: CASSPDRVGTDTQYF; size: NA; J: TRBJ2-3; V: TRBV18; D: TRBD1
DNA: TGTGCCTGGAGTGTCCGAGAGACCCAGTACTTC; CDR3: CAWSVRETQYF; size: few; J: TRBJ2-5; V: TRBV30; D: NA
DNA: TGCGCCAGCAGCTTATGGGACAGGGCGGATACGCAGTATTTT; CDR3: CASSLWDRADTQYF; size: NA; J: TRBJ2-3; V: TRBV5-1; D: TRBD1
DNA: TGTGCCAGCAGCTCCACTGACAGGGCAGACACAGATACGCAGTATTTT; CDR3: CASSSTDRADTDTQYF; size: NA; J: TRBJ2-3; V: TRBV5-6; D: TRBD1
DNA: TGTGCCAGCAGCTCCCGGACAGGGGCACTGGCGGCTAATGAAAAACTGTTTTTT; CDR3: CASSSRTGALAANEKLFF; size: NA; J: TRBJ1-4; V: TRBV7-9; D: TRBD1
DNA: TGTGCCAGCAGTTTTTCTGGCTCACTTGGCTACACCTTC; CDR3: CASSFSGSLGYTF; size: NA; J: TRBJ1-2; V: TRBV28; D: NA
DNA: TGTGCCAGCAGCTTTAGGGGAGGGGGCGAAAAACTGTTTTTT; CDR3: CASSFRGGGEKLFF; size: NA; J: TRBJ1-4; V: TRBV7-9; D: TRBD1
DNA: TGCGCCAGCAGCCGGCAGAGTGCTAACTATGGCTACACCTTC; CDR3: CASSRQSANYGYTF; size: NA; J: TRBJ1-2; V: TRBV5-1; D: NA